This section outlines one T cell receptor (beta chain) sequence together with its context. The target antigen is unknown. Since a much larger clone is just one base distant, this may be a read error. Via MiXCR, TCRdb re-called the reads, giving one row per CDR3 protein. The sample holds approximately 180,000 distinct CDR3 sequences, about 21% seen once. The CDR3 extends over 15 amino acids. V shed 4 bases and J shed 10 bases, with 20 bases lying between them. This record comes from a study of T cell repertoires in cytomegalovirus infection. As for the study in general: Public TCR beta signatures were indicative of both CMV infection and a matching HLA type.

Study-wide findings and caveats: Within the response measured ex vivo, HLA-C-restricted CMV-specific TCR beta clonotypes were dominant.

The receptor was isolated from a human donor in good health (CMV status not recorded). Some clones in this sample may be carry-over from other donors' samples. The sequenced sample was PBMCs. This chain connects TRBV12-3 or TRBV12-4 to TRBJ2-1; tentatively, D is TRBD1 or TRBD2 (5 bases each). CDR3 bases: TGTGCCAGCAGTTCGGGCCGGGGCCCCCTATCGGAGCAGTTCTTC. Translation: CASSSGRGPLSEQFF.